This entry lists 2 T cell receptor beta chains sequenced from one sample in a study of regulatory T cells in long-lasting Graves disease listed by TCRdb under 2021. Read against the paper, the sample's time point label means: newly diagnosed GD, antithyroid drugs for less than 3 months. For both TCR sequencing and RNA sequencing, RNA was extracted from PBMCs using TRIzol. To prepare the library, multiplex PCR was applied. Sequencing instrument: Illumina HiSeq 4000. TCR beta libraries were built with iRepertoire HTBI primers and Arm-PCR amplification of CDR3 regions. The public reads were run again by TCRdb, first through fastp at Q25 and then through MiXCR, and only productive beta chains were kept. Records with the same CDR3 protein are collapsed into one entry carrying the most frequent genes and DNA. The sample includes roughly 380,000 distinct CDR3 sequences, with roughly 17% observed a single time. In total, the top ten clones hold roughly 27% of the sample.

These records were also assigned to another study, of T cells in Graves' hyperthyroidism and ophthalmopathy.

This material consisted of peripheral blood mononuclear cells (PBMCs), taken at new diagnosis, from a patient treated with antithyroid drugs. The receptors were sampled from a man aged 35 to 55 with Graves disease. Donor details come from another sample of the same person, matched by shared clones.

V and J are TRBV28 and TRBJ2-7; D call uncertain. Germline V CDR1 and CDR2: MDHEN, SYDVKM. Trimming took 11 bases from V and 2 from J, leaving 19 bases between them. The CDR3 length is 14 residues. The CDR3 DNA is TGTGCCCGCACCGAGTTGGACGGAGCCTACGAGCAGTACTTC. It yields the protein CARTELDGAYEQYF.

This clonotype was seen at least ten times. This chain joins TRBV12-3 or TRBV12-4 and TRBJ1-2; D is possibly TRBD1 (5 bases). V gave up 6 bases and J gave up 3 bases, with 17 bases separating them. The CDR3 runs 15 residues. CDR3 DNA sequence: TGTGCCAGCAGGGCTCAGGGAGGGTTCGACTATGGCTACACCTTC. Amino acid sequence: CASRAQGGFDYGYTF.